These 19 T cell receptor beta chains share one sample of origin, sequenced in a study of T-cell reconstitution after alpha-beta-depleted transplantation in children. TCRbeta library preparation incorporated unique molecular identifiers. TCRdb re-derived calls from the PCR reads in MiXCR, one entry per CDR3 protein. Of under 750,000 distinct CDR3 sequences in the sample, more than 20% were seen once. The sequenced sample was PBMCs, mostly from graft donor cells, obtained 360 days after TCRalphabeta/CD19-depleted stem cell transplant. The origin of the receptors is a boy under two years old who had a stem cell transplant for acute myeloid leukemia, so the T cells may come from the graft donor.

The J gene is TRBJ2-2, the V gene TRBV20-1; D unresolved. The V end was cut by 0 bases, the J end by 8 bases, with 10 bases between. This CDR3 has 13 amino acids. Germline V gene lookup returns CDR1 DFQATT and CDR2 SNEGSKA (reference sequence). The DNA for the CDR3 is TGCAGTGCTAGAGATCGGGTGGGAGGGGAGCTGTTTTTT. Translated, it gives CSARDRVGGELFF.

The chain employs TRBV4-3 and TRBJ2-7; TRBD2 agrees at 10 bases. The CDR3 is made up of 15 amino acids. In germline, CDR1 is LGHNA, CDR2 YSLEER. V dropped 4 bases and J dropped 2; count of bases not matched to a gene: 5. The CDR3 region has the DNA TGCGCCAGCAGCCCCTGGACTAGCGGCCCCTACGAGCAGTACTTC. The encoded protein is CASSPWTSGPYEQYF.

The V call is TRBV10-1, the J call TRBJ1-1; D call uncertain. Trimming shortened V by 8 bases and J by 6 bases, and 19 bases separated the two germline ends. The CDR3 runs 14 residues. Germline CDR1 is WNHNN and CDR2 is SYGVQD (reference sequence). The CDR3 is CASQAWGEWAEAFF. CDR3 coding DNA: TGCGCCAGCCAGGCGTGGGGTGAGTGGGCTGAAGCTTTCTTT.

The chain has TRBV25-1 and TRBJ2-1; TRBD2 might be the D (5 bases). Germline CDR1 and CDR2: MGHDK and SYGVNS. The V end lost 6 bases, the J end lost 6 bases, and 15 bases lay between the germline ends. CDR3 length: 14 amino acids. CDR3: CASSGLLPPNEQFF. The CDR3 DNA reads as TGTGCCAGCAGCGGACTTCTTCCCCCCAATGAGCAGTTCTTC.

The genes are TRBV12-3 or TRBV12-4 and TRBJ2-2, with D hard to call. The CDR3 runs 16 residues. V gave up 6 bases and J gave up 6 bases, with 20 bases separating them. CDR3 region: CASRFEVPQIPGELFF. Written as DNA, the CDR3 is TGTGCCAGCAGGTTCGAGGTTCCCCAAATCCCCGGGGAGCTGTTTTTT.

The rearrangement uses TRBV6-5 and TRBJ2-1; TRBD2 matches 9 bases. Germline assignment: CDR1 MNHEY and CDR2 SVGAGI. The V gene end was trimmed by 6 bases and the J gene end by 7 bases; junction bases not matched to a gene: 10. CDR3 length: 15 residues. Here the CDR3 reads CASSRSGTSPNEQFF. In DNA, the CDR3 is TGTGCCAGCAGCAGGTCCGGGACTAGCCCTAATGAGCAGTTCTTC.

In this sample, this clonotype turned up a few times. The CDR3 loop is CSARDWQDTIYF. The DNA for the CDR3 is TGCAGTGCTAGAGATTGGCAGGACACCATATATTTT. The chain has TRBV20-1 and TRBJ1-3; D gene uncertain. V was clipped by 0 bases and J by 8 bases, with 8 bases between them. The V gene's germline CDR1 is DFQATT and CDR2 SNEGSKA (reference sequence). The CDR3 has 12 amino acids.

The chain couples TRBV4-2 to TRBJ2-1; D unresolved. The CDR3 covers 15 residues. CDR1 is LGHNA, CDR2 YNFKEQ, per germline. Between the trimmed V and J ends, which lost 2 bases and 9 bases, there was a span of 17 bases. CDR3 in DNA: TGTGCCAGCAGCCAAACCGCACCCGGGTACGGTGAGCAGTTCTTC. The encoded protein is CASSQTAPGYGEQFF.

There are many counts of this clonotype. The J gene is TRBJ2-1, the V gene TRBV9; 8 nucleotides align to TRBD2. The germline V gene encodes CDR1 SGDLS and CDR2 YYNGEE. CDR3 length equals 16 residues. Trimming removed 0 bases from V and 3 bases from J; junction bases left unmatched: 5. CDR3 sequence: CASSVAPGLDYNEQFF. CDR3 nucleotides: TGTGCCAGCAGCGTAGCTCCGGGACTAGACTACAATGAGCAGTTCTTC.

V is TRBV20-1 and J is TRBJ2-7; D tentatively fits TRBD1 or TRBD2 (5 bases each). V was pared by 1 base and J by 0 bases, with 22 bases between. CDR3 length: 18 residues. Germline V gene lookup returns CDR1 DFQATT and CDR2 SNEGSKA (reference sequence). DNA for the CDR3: TGCAGTGCTAGAGTCCCGGGTAGTGCTCCGGGGACCTCCTACGAGCAGTACGTC. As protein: CSARVPGSAPGTSYEQYV.

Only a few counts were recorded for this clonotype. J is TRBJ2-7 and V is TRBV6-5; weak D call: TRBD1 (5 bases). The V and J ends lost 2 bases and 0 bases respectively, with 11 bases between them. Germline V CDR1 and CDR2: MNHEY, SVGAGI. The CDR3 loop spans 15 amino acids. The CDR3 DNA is TGTGCCAGCAGTTACAACAGGTTATCCTCCTACGAGCAGTACTTC. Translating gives CASSYNRLSSYEQYF.

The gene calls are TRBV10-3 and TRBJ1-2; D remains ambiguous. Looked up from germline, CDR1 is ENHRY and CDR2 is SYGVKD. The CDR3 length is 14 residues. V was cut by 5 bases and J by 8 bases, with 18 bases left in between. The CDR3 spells CAISLAMRWQGYTF. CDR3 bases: TGTGCCATCAGTTTAGCCATGAGGTGGCAGGGCTACACCTTC.

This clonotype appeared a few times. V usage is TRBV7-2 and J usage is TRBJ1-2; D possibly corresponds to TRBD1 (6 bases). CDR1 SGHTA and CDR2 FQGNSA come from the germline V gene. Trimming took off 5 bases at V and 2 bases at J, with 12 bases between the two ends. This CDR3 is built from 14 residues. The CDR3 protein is CASSKDSENYGYTF. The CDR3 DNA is TGTGCCAGCAGCAAGGACAGTGAGAACTATGGCTACACCTTC.

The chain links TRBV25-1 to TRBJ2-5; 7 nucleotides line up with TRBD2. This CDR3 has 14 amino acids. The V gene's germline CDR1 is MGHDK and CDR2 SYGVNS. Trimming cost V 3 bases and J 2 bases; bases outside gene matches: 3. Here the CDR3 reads CASSDWGGQETQYF. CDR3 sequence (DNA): TGTGCCAGCAGTGATTGGGGGGGTCAAGAGACCCAGTACTTC.

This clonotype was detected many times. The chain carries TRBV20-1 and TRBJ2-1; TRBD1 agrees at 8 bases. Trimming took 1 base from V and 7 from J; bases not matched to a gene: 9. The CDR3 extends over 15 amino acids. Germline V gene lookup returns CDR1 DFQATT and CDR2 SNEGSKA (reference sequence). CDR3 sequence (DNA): TGCAGTGCTAGAGCTCCGGGACAGGTGGGAAATGAGCAGTTCTTC. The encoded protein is CSARAPGQVGNEQFF.

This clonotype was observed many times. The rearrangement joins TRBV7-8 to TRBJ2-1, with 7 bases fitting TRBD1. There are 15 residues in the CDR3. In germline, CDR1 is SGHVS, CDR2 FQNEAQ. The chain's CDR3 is CATQGVLAYYNEQFF. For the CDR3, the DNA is TGTGCGACCCAGGGGGTCCTCGCTTATTACAATGAGCAGTTCTTC. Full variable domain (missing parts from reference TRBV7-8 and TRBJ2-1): GAGVSQSPRYKVAKRGQDVALRCDPISGHVSLFWYQQALGQGPEFLTYFQNEAQLDKSGLPSDRFFAERPEGSVSTLKIQRTQQEDSAVYLCATQGVLAYYNEQFFGPGTRLTVL.

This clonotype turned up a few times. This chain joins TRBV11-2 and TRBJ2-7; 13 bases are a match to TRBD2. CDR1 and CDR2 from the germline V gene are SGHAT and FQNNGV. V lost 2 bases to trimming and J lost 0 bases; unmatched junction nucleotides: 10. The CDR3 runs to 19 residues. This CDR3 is CASSLRASTSGGNSYEQYF. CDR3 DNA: TGTGCCAGCAGCTTAAGGGCGTCGACTAGCGGGGGGAACTCCTACGAGCAGTACTTC.

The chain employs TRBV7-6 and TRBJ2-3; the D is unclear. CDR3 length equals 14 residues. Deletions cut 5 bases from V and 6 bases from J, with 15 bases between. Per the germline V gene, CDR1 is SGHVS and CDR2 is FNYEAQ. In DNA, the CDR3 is TGTGCCAGCAGCAGGAGAGGAGTTCTGGATACGCAGTATTTT. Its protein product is CASSRRGVLDTQYF.

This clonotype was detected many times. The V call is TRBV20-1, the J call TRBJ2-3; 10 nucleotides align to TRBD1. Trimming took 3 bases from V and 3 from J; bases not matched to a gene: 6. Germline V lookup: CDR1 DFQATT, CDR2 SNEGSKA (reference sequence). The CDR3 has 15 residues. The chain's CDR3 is CSARDRDRGTDTQYF. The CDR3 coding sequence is TGCAGTGCTAGGGACCGGGACAGGGGAACAGATACGCAGTATTTT.